The 27 T cell receptor beta chains in this list originate from one sample, sequenced in a study of blood T cell repertoires in COVID-19. TCRdb's copy holds only in-frame clones and misses some; the assay was immunoSEQ multiplex PCR. The profile shows around 480,000 clones, 70% to 90% of them singletons. Sequenced sample: peripheral blood. The receptor set was obtained from a woman between 50 and 59 years old with COVID-19, enrolled during active disease.

The chain has TRBV6-1 and TRBJ2-7; D might be TRBD1 (6 bases). CDR3 length equals 14 residues. V shed 2 bases and J shed 2 bases, with 10 bases lying between them. Germline lookup yields CDR1 MNHNS and CDR2 SASEGT. For the CDR3, the DNA is TGTGCCAGCAGTGAAAGGACAGTCCCCTACGAGCAGTACTTC. Translating it yields CASSERTVPYEQYF.

The genes are TRBV3-1 (or the pseudogene TRBV3-2) and TRBJ1-2, with 9 nucleotides matching TRBD1. Germline V gene sequence: CDR1 LGHDT, CDR2 YNNKEL (reference sequence). Germline trimming cut 4 bases from V and 4 bases from J; bases unmatched to any gene: 7. The CDR3 length is 15 residues. CDR3 nucleotide sequence: TGTGCCAGCAGCCTAGGACAGGGGAACGGCTATGGCTACACCTTC. Its protein product is CASSLGQGNGYGYTF.

This chain links TRBV5-1 with TRBJ2-7, with 12 positions matching TRBD2. The V and J ends lost 6 bases and 2 bases, in that order; junction bases with no gene match: 6. Germline loops: CDR1 SGHRS, CDR2 YFSETQ. The CDR3 totals 15 residues. For the CDR3, the DNA is TGCGCCAGCACCCTGACTAGCGGGGGACCCTACGAGCAGTACTTC. Residues: CASTLTSGGPYEQYF.

This clone is a singleton in its sample. V gene TRBV9 combines with J gene TRBJ1-2, with TRBD1 identical over 10 bases. The ends lost 4 bases at V and 2 bases at J; junction bases unmatched: 2. The germline V gene encodes CDR1 SGDLS and CDR2 YYNGEE. The CDR3 covers 14 residues. DNA for the CDR3: TGTGCCAGCAGCACGGGACAGGGGAACTATGGCTACACCTTC. Translated, it gives CASSTGQGNYGYTF.

The chain couples TRBV30 to TRBJ2-7; 12 nucleotides match TRBD2. With 3 bases clipped from V and 1 base from J, the junction kept 4 bases outside the gene matches. The germline V gene encodes CDR1 GTSNPN and CDR2 SVGIG (reference sequence). The CDR3 spans 15 residues. The CDR3 reads CAWSQTSGGSYEQYF. The CDR3 coding sequence is TGTGCCTGGAGCCAGACTAGCGGGGGTTCCTACGAGCAGTACTTC. Full variable domain (remainder filled in from reference TRBV30 and TRBJ2-7): SQTIHQWPATLVQPVGSPLSLECTVEGTSNPNLYWYRQAAGRGLQLLFYSVGIGQISSEVPQNLSASRPQDRQFILSSKKLLLSDSGFYLCAWSQTSGGSYEQYFGPGTRLTVT.

This chain uses TRBV6-5 with TRBJ1-6, with D unclear. The CDR3 is 15 residues long. Trimming stripped 0 bases from V and 8 bases from J, with 11 bases between. CDR1 is MNHEY and CDR2 is SVGAGI in the germline V gene. The CDR3 sequence: CASSYSKSGYSPLHF. The CDR3 nucleotides read TGTGCCAGCAGTTACTCTAAATCGGGGTATTCACCCCTCCACTTT.

The chain links TRBV6-1 to TRBJ1-6, with TRBD1 as a possible D gene (6 bases). The CDR3 length is 13 residues. Germline CDR1 reads MNHNS; CDR2 reads SASEGT. Trimming stripped 1 base from V and 11 bases from J, with 9 bases between. DNA for the CDR3: TGTGCCAGCAGTGAAGGAGGGGGTCCACCCCTCCACTTT. Translation: CASSEGGGPPLHF.

The DNA of the CDR3 is TGTGCCAGTGGGCGTGACAGGGAAGATGGCTACACCTTC. It specifies CASGRDREDGYTF. This chain uses TRBV19 with TRBJ1-2, with 7 bases that match TRBD1. V was pared by 8 bases and J by 6 bases, with 9 bases of the junction left unmatched. Germline CDR1 reads LNHDA; CDR2 reads SQIVND (reference sequence). The CDR3 is made up of 13 amino acids.

V usage is TRBV30 and J usage is TRBJ1-2, with D possibly being TRBD1 (5 bases). Germline V lookup: CDR1 GTSNPN, CDR2 SVGIG (reference sequence). This CDR3 has 13 residues. V gave up 2 bases and J gave up 7 bases, with 14 bases separating them. The CDR3 reads CAWSLREVGGYTF. The CDR3 bases are TGTGCCTGGAGTCTCAGGGAGGTTGGTGGCTACACCTTC.

The CDR3 reads CASSSDSFSEDTQYF. The CDR3 region has the DNA TGTGCCAGCAGTTCGGACAGCTTCAGTGAAGATACGCAGTATTTT. V gene TRBV6-5 combines with J gene TRBJ2-3, with D perhaps TRBD1 (6 bases). Germline V gene sequence: CDR1 MNHEY, CDR2 SVGAGI. This CDR3 is built from 15 residues. Trimming cost V 4 bases and J 5 bases, with 16 bases left between them.

This sequence joins TRBV5-1 and TRBJ2-3, with D possibly TRBD2 on 6 matching bases. The CDR3 has 15 residues. V was cut by 2 bases and J by 2 bases, with 12 bases left in between. Germline V gene data show CDR1 as SGHRS and CDR2 as YFSETQ. CDR3 in amino acids: CASSLSGLYTDTQYF. CDR3 sequence (DNA): TGCGCCAGCAGCTTATCGGGACTTTACACAGATACGCAGTATTTT.

This chain uses TRBV5-1 with TRBJ2-1; 14 positions agree with TRBD2. CDR1 SGHRS and CDR2 YFSETQ come from the germline V gene. The CDR3 totals 17 residues. The V and J ends lost 4 bases and 4 bases, in that order; junction bases with no gene match: 7. In DNA, the CDR3 is TGCGCCAGCAGCCTGACTAGCGGGGGGGCTGGTTACAATGAGCAGTTCTTC. Translated: CASSLTSGGAGYNEQFF. Together with reference TRBV5-1 and TRBJ2-1, the CDR3 gives the full variable domain: KAGVTQTPRYLIKTRGQQVTLSCSPISGHRSVSWYQQTPGQGLQFLFEYFSETQRNKGNFPGRFSGRQFSNSRSEMNVSTLELGDSALYLCASSLTSGGAGYNEQFFGPGTRLTVL.

The V call is TRBV7-8, the J call TRBJ1-4; tentative D call: TRBD1 (5 bases). The ends were cut back, 1 base at V and 1 base at J, with 22 bases in the middle. Looked up from germline, CDR1 is SGHVS and CDR2 is FQNEAQ. This CDR3 comprises 20 residues. The CDR3 region has the DNA TGTGCCAGCAGCTTAGAGGTTTCTGGCAGTGCAGGGCTAACTAATGAAAAACTGTTTTTT. Its translation: CASSLEVSGSAGLTNEKLFF.

Here the CDR3 DNA reads TGTGCCAGTAGTATTGGGCCCCCCAGCAATCAGCCCCAGCATTTT. This sequence encodes CASSIGPPSNQPQHF. The rearrangement joins TRBV19 to TRBJ1-5; D is uncertain. CDR1 is LNHDA, CDR2 SQIVND, per germline (reference sequence). Trimming removed 3 bases from V and 1 base from J, with 10 bases in between. This CDR3 is 15 amino acids long.

V gene TRBV4-1 combines with J gene TRBJ1-3, with TRBD1 as a possible D gene (5 bases). Between the trimmed V and J ends, which lost 4 bases and 4 bases, there was a span of 11 bases. Germline V CDR1 and CDR2: MGHRA, YSYEKL. The CDR3 is 14 amino acids. The CDR3: CASSPQGSGNTIYF. DNA of the CDR3: TGCGCCAGCAGCCCCCAGGGTTCAGGAAACACCATATATTTT.

J is TRBJ1-5 and V is TRBV24-1; D ambiguous. The CDR3 contains 10 residues. CDR1 and CDR2 (germline): KGHDR, SFDVKD. This CDR3 is CLSSNQPQHF. The CDR3 coding sequence is TGTCTTTCTAGCAATCAGCCCCAGCATTTT.

The chain has TRBV13 and TRBJ2-1; D is perhaps TRBD2 (5 bases). This CDR3 has 13 residues. Germline values: CDR1 PRHDT, CDR2 FYEKMQ (reference sequence). Trimming took off 1 base at V and 6 bases at J, with 7 bases between the two ends. The CDR3 loop is CASSLERLNEQFF. Here the CDR3 DNA reads TGTGCCAGCAGCTTAGAGCGGCTCAATGAGCAGTTCTTC.

J is TRBJ1-6 and V is TRBV28; the match to TRBD1 covers 9 bases. Losses at the gene ends were 3 bases for V and 11 bases for J; bases not matched to a gene: 8. This CDR3 is built from 15 residues. Per the germline V gene, CDR1 is MDHEN and CDR2 is SYDVKM. Here the CDR3 reads CASSLYTGGSAPLHF. For the CDR3, the DNA is TGTGCCAGCAGTTTGTATACAGGGGGCTCGGCACCCCTCCACTTT. The full variable domain, in which reference TRBV28 and TRBJ1-6 provide the parts outside the CDR3, is DVKVTQSSRYLVKRTGEKVFLECVQDMDHENMFWYRQDPGLGLRLIYFSYDVKMKEKGDIPEGYSVSREKKERFSLILESASTNQTSMYLCASSLYTGGSAPLHFGNGTRLTVT.

This rearrangement joins TRBV24-1 to TRBJ2-1; possible D gene TRBD1, 7 bases. CDR3 length equals 15 residues. V was shortened by 2 bases and J by 6 bases, with 13 bases between the two germline ends. Germline V gives CDR1 KGHDR, CDR2 SFDVKD. The CDR3 sequence is CATSDSGGPGNEQFF. In DNA, the CDR3 is TGTGCCACCAGTGATTCAGGGGGGCCTGGCAATGAGCAGTTCTTC.

This chain connects TRBV18 to TRBJ2-3; 12 bases match TRBD2. The CDR3 is made up of 17 amino acids. Germline trimming cut 3 bases from V and 2 bases from J; bases unmatched to any gene: 6. Germline lookup yields CDR1 KGHSH and CDR2 LQKENI. CDR3 sequence reads: CASSPRLAGAPTDTQYF. CDR3 sequence (DNA): TGTGCCAGCTCACCGAGACTAGCGGGGGCCCCCACAGATACGCAGTATTTT.

J is TRBJ2-1 and V is TRBV10-3; the match to TRBD2 covers 8 bases. CDR3 length: 14 amino acids. The V gene's germline CDR1 is ENHRY and CDR2 SYGVKD. V shed 3 bases and J 10 bases; nucleotides not matched to a gene: 8. CDR3 in amino acids: CAISEGERGREQFF. The DNA for the CDR3 is TGTGCCATCAGTGAAGGGGAGCGGGGGCGCGAGCAGTTCTTC.

In this sample, this clone turned up once. The rearrangement joins TRBV6-4 to TRBJ1-2; no definite D call. This CDR3 has 13 residues. Trimming cost V 2 bases and J 8 bases, with 12 bases left between them. Germline V gene sequence: CDR1 MRHNA, CDR2 SNTAGT. The CDR3 is CASSDRIGGGYTF. The CDR3 coding sequence is TGTGCCAGCAGTGACCGGATAGGCGGAGGCTACACCTTC.

The rearrangement joins TRBV2 to TRBJ2-7; tentative D call: TRBD1 (5 bases). The CDR3 totals 12 residues. Germline V gene sequence: CDR1 SNHLY, CDR2 FYNNEI. V gave up 2 bases and J gave up 5 bases, with 7 bases separating them. CDR3 residues: CASSEFRDEQYF. CDR3 in DNA: TGTGCCAGCAGTGAATTCAGGGACGAGCAGTACTTC.

The J gene is TRBJ1-1, the V gene TRBV12-5; 8 bases map to TRBD1. The germline V gene encodes CDR1 LGHNT and CDR2 FRNRAP. The trim removed 0 bases at V and 0 bases at J, leaving 3 bases unmatched. The CDR3 sequence is 16 residues long. In nucleotides, the CDR3 is TGTGCTAGTGGTTTGGTACGGACAGGGTTGAACACTGAAGCTTTCTTT. This sequence encodes CASGLVRTGLNTEAFF.

The chain employs TRBV29-1 and TRBJ2-7; 12 bases map to TRBD1. With V trimmed by 4 bases and J by 4 bases, 5 bases remained unmatched. The germline V gene encodes CDR1 SQVTM and CDR2 ANQGSEA. The CDR3 consists of 14 residues. In DNA, the CDR3 is TGCAGCGTTGGCCGGGACAGGGGGCTGTACGAGCAGTACTTC. Its translation is CSVGRDRGLYEQYF.

V gene TRBV7-3 combines with J gene TRBJ2-1, with 7 bases fitting TRBD2. V was pared by 2 bases and J by 0 bases, with 7 bases of the junction left unmatched. The CDR3 is made up of 17 amino acids. Germline V gene lookup returns CDR1 SGHTA and CDR2 FQGTGA. For the CDR3, the DNA is TGTGCCAGCAGCTTAGGGCGGGGGAGGAGCTCCTACAATGAGCAGTTCTTC. Protein sequence: CASSLGRGRSSYNEQFF.

The chain uses TRBV19 and TRBJ2-7; 7 nucleotides agree with TRBD1. The CDR3 loop spans 15 amino acids. The germline CDR1 and CDR2 sequences are LNHDA and SQIVND (reference sequence). The V segment lost 3 bases and the J segment 9 bases; nucleotides outside the gene matches: 14. The CDR3 nucleotides read TGTGCCAGTAGTATCGACCGACAGGGCTACGGCTCGCAGTACTTC. Translated: CASSIDRQGYGSQYF.